In this sample, the clone carrying this T cell receptor (beta chain) turned up once. This entry comes from a study of blood T cell repertoires in COVID-19. Generated by immunoSEQ multiplex PCR, the TCRdb table keeps only in-frame clones and is missing some. The sample holds 100,000 or so clones; approximately 85% are singletons and the top ten take around 6.9%. Germline CDR1 is LNHDA and CDR2 is SQIVND (reference sequence). This CDR3 spans 14 amino acids. V lost 6 bases and J lost 3, with 12 bases in between. The sample taken for sequencing was peripheral blood. V and J are TRBV19 and TRBJ1-5, with D tentatively TRBD1 (5 bases). This clonotype was sampled from a woman aged 55-70 years with acute or convalescent COVID-19. The CDR3 sequence: CASSLGGTNQPQHF. CDR3 DNA sequence: TGTGCCAGTAGCCTCGGGGGGACCAATCAGCCCCAGCATTTT.